The clone carrying this TCR beta chain was recorded many times. Its antigen remains unknown. The sample originates from a study of T-cell memory formation after mild COVID-19. Study overall: For the most part, TCR clusters were specific to one donor.

This CDR3 contains 16 residues. Trimming left V 5 bases short and J 10 bases short, with 21 bases between. Broader study findings: The main location of contracting CD4+ clones was CM and EM, and that of contracting CD8+ clones was EMRA. Memory cells collected pre-infection included some clones that later responded, suggesting cross-reactive memory joined.

Constant-segment-primed 5'RACE gave TCR alpha and TCR beta cDNA libraries with sample barcodes and UMIs. One entry per CDR3 protein, called by TCRdb with MiXCR from the 5' RACE reads. Here the sample spans some 31,000 distinct CDR3 sequences, 9% to 15% being singletons. The chain couples TRBV12-3 or TRBV12-4 to TRBJ1-6, with unresolved D. The material sequenced was PBMCs or a T cell subset sorted from them (not recorded which). This clonotype was obtained from an adult woman who had mild COVID-19 (a few samples of this study predate the infection). Cell type and time point are not known. CDR3 sequence: CASSATGKGSGSPLHF. The CDR3 DNA reads TGTGCCAGCAGTGCCACGGGGAAAGGGTCCGGATCACCCCTCCACTTT.